This record covers a single T cell receptor beta chain. Its antigen is undetermined. The record originates from a study of CD8 T cells in ankylosing spondylitis. TCRdb reprocessed the 5' RACE reads via MiXCR and lists one record per CDR3 protein. The profile covers a few hundred thousand distinct CDR3 sequences, with 17% appearing a single time and approximately 0.93% taken by the ten largest. Overall study findings and caveats: Apparently characteristic of ankylosing spondylitis blood was a TCR beta motif (about 8 highly homologous variants). Those disease-linked clones were CD8+; they were also relatively rare in peripheral blood. In reactive arthritis synovial fluid and blood, some motif variants had been reported before. Reportedly, disease-linked clones are significantly enriched in ankylosing spondylitis patients' matched synovial fluid.

This receptor was taken from a male donor with ankylosing spondylitis. Sequencing was performed on blood, either unsorted or a sorted T cell fraction (not recorded which).

The CDR3 DNA reads TGCGCCAGCAGCTACAGTCCGACGGGAGAAAGCAATCAGCCCCAGCATTTT. Its protein product is CASSYSPTGESNQPQHF. This chain links TRBV4-1 with TRBJ1-5; D gene ambiguous. Between the trimmed V and J ends, which lost 5 bases and 1 base, there was a span of 18 bases. This CDR3 comprises 17 residues. Germline loops: CDR1 MGHRA, CDR2 YSYEKL.